Detailed here is one T cell receptor beta chain. The junction and the germline gene differ at one end; a read error may be behind it. RNA in amounts of about 0.45 to 1 ug was reverse transcribed with random hexamers. The authors amplified TCR beta CDR3 across 54 Vbeta and 13 Jbeta using immunoSEQ multiplex PCR. TCRdb analysed the immunoSEQ multiplex PCR reads with MiXCR anew, one entry per CDR3 protein. The sample consists of around 56,000 distinct CDR3 sequences, about 92% of them appearing once. The data derive from a study of CD8 T cells in Susac syndrome. The authors carried out high-throughput sequencing of TCR beta. They applied it to CD8+ and CD4+ T cells obtained from blood. The authors negatively isolated CD8+ and CD4+ T cells and FACS-enriched TEMRA cells. Material for sequencing was CD8+ T cells from PBMCs. This receptor was taken from a human donor in good health.

The CDR3 coding sequence is TGCAGTGCCAGAGGTGGACTCCGGAACTATGGCTACACCTTC. Protein product: CSARGGLRNYGYTF. This chain uses TRBV20-1 with TRBJ1-2; D is unclear. The CDR3 is 14 residues long. Germline V gene data show CDR1 as DFQATT and CDR2 as SNEGSKA (reference sequence).